This entry concerns a single T cell receptor beta chain. This sample was taken from a study of blood T cell repertoires in COVID-19. Study-level information: Sources were T cells, B-cell-depleted T cells, or PBMCs; the material itself was cDNA or gDNA.

Sequenced by immunoSEQ multiplex PCR; TCRdb stores in-frame clones only, minus some. Among roughly 670,000 clones, just under 90% were seen once, and the ten largest hold 0.2% to 0.3%. Trimming left V 1 base short and J 4 bases short, with 14 bases between. CDR1 and CDR2 from the germline V gene are SGHRS and YFSETQ. The CDR3 extends over 15 amino acids. The sequence came from a woman between 18 and 29 years old with acute or convalescent COVID-19. The chain is built from TRBV5-1 and TRBJ1-2; D is ambiguous. The sequenced material came from peripheral blood. The CDR3 DNA follows: TGCGCCAGCAGCTTGTCTGACGGAGGGATCTATGGCTACACCTTC. Translation gives CASSLSDGGIYGYTF.